The 16 T cell receptor beta chains given below trace back to one sample, sequenced in a study of beta chain features in type 1 diabetes. Expressed TCRB transcripts were sequenced because the isolated RNA had all been reverse transcribed beforehand. The table came from immunoSEQ multiplex PCR; TCRdb's copy has only in-frame clones and leaves some out. This table holds around 250,000 clones, 25% to 30% found once. The sequenced material came from central memory CD4+ T cells from blood. These receptors all come from a man aged 30-40 years in good health.

This clone occurred a few times. The rearrangement links TRBV5-1 to TRBJ2-3, with a tentative D call TRBD2 (5 bases). Germline V gives CDR1 SGHRS, CDR2 YFSETQ. V lost 4 bases, J lost 0 bases, and 12 bases lay in between. CDR3 length: 15 amino acids. CDR3 amino acids: CASSQLLGSTDTQYF. The DNA of the CDR3 is TGCGCCAGCAGCCAACTACTAGGGAGCACAGATACGCAGTATTTT.

The chain couples TRBV6-1 to TRBJ2-6; no reliable D call. The V and J ends lost 2 bases and 0 bases respectively, with 5 bases between them. The CDR3 consists of 15 residues. Germline assignment: CDR1 MNHNS and CDR2 SASEGT. CDR3 sequence reads: CASSERYSGANVLTF. CDR3 DNA: TGTGCCAGCAGTGAACGATACTCTGGGGCCAACGTCCTGACTTTC.

V and J are TRBV7-2 and TRBJ1-3; D may be TRBD1 (5 bases). Germline V gives CDR1 SGHTA, CDR2 FQGNSA. V was pared by 3 bases and J by 5 bases, with 8 bases between. This CDR3 is built from 13 residues. CDR3 nucleotides: TGTGCCAGCAGCTTGCCAGGGAGAAACACCATATATTTT. Protein product: CASSLPGRNTIYF.

J is TRBJ2-1 and V is TRBV19; D is perhaps TRBD2 (7 bases). The CDR3 contains 15 residues. Per the germline V gene, CDR1 is LNHDA and CDR2 is SQIVND (reference sequence). The V and J ends lost 3 bases and 4 bases respectively, with 13 bases between them. CDR3 in amino acids: CASSIGGGLYNEQFF. The CDR3 region has the DNA TGTGCCAGTAGTATTGGCGGGGGCCTTTACAATGAGCAGTTCTTC.

This clone came up a few times. The chain is built from TRBV9 and TRBJ2-7, with D possibly TRBD2 on 5 matching bases. V gave up 4 bases and J gave up 2 bases, with 7 bases separating them. Per germline, CDR1 SGDLS and CDR2 YYNGEE. This CDR3 has 12 residues. Here the CDR3 reads CASSSGAYEQYF. The CDR3 bases are TGTGCCAGCAGCTCCGGGGCCTACGAGCAGTACTTC.

This chain links TRBV5-1 with TRBJ2-1; D gene unclear. Germline values: CDR1 SGHRS, CDR2 YFSETQ. The CDR3 loop spans 16 amino acids. V was shortened by 4 bases and J by 0 bases, with 14 bases between the two germline ends. The CDR3 nucleotides read TGCGCCAGCAGCCCCAAGGAAGGCGGCTCCTACAATGAGCAGTTCTTC. Its protein product is CASSPKEGGSYNEQFF.

DNA of the CDR3: TGTGCCAGCAGCTTACAGGGATACTCCTACGAGCAGTACTTC. Translated: CASSLQGYSYEQYF. The chain employs TRBV5-6 and TRBJ2-7; a weak D match, TRBD1 (6 bases). This CDR3 is 14 amino acids long. Deletions cut 2 bases from V and 0 bases from J, with 9 bases between. Germline CDR1 reads SGHDT; CDR2 reads YYEEEE.

The genes are TRBV5-5 and TRBJ2-7; tentatively, D is TRBD2 (6 bases). The CDR3 is 15 amino acids. CDR1 and CDR2 from the germline V gene are SGHKS and YYEKEE (reference sequence). V lost 5 bases and J 6 bases, leaving 21 bases between the germline ends. CDR3 loop: CASRSGRESGVEQYF. DNA of the CDR3: TGTGCCAGCAGATCTGGACGGGAGTCGGGGGTCGAGCAGTACTTC. Based on the CDR3 plus reference TRBV5-5 and TRBJ2-7, the full variable domain is DAGVTQSPTHLIKTRGQQVTLRCSPISGHKSVSWYQQVLGQGPQFIFQYYEKEERGRGNFPDRFSARQFPNYSSELNVNALLLGDSALYLCASRSGRESGVEQYFGPGTRLTVT.

As regards this clone: Mismatch with germline at one junction end may stem from a read error. The sample contains more than one DNA sequence encoding this CDR3. J is TRBJ1-4 and V is TRBV30, with D uncertain. Germline assignment: CDR1 GTSNPN and CDR2 SVGIG (reference sequence). The CDR3 extends over 13 amino acids. CDR3 bases: TGCGCCTGGAGTGGCGGTGCAAATGAAAAACTGTTTTTT. As protein: CAWSGGANEKLFF.

This chain joins TRBV5-6 and TRBJ2-2; 7 bases line up with TRBD2. Looked up from germline, CDR1 is SGHDT and CDR2 is YYEEEE. CDR3 length: 12 amino acids. The V and J ends lost 4 bases and 11 bases, in that order; junction bases with no gene match: 5. CDR3 in DNA: TGTGCCAGCAGCGCAACTAGCGAAGAGCTGTTTTTT. It specifies CASSATSEELFF.

The sample holds a few counts of this clone. The chain is built from TRBV14 and TRBJ1-2; D is unclear. Between the trimmed V and J ends, which lost 4 bases and 3 bases, there was a span of 12 bases. CDR3 length equals 14 residues. In germline, CDR1 is SGHDN, CDR2 FVKESK. The chain's CDR3 is CASSPTPLDYGYTF. Written as DNA, the CDR3 is TGTGCCAGCAGCCCGACACCCCTAGACTATGGCTACACCTTC.

The CDR3 sequence: CAWKLVVRYTF. The CDR3 nucleotides are TGTGCCTGGAAACTCGTCGTTCGCTACACCTTC. The V call is TRBV30, the J call TRBJ1-2, with no clear D. Germline assignment: CDR1 GTSNPN and CDR2 SVGIG (reference sequence). CDR3 size: 11 residues. Trimming took 4 bases from V and 9 from J, leaving 12 bases between them.

This clone has just one count. The chain joins TRBV7-6 to TRBJ2-1, with D perhaps TRBD1 or TRBD2 (5 bases each). The germline gives CDR1 SGHVS, CDR2 FNYEAQ. The CDR3 loop spans 15 amino acids. V was pared by 4 bases and J by 7 bases, with 17 bases between. CDR3 region: CASSSRPMGENEQFF. The CDR3 DNA reads TGTGCCAGCAGCTCTAGGCCAATGGGGGAGAATGAGCAGTTCTTC. The full variable domain, completed using reference TRBV7-6 and TRBJ2-1, is GAGVSQSPRYKVTKRGQDVALRCDPISGHVSLYWYRQALGQGPEFLTYFNYEAQQDKSGLPNDRFSAERPEGSISTLTIQRTEQRDSAMYRCASSSRPMGENEQFFGPGTRLTVL.

The chain's CDR3 is CASSDGTSGGTDTQYF. The CDR3 bases are TGTGCCAGCTCGGACGGGACTAGCGGGGGGACAGATACGCAGTATTTT. The genes are TRBV2 and TRBJ2-3; 15 nucleotides align to TRBD2. J lost 3 bases, V lost 8 bases, and 6 bases had no gene match. Per germline, CDR1 SNHLY and CDR2 FYNNEI. This CDR3 is 16 amino acids long.

The rearrangement joins TRBV5-1 to TRBJ2-7, with 7 nucleotides matching TRBD2. CDR1 SGHRS and CDR2 YFSETQ come from the germline V gene. Trimming took 4 bases from V and 3 from J; bases not matched to a gene: 10. The CDR3 runs 15 residues. The CDR3 region has the DNA TGCGCCAGCAGCCCGTGGCCCAGCGGGAACTACGAGCAGTACTTC. Amino acid sequence: CASSPWPSGNYEQYF.

This clone has a handful of counts. The same CDR3 is also encoded by other DNA sequences in this sample. This chain links TRBV2 with TRBJ2-6; TRBD2 matches at 8 bases. The CDR3 sequence is 14 residues long. After removal of 10 bases from V and 2 bases from J, the junction contained 4 bases not matched to a gene. CDR1 and CDR2 from the germline V gene are SNHLY and FYNNEI. CDR3 sequence: CATYGGAGANVLTF. The CDR3, as DNA: TGTGCCACCTACGGGGGGGCTGGGGCCAACGTCCTGACTTTC.